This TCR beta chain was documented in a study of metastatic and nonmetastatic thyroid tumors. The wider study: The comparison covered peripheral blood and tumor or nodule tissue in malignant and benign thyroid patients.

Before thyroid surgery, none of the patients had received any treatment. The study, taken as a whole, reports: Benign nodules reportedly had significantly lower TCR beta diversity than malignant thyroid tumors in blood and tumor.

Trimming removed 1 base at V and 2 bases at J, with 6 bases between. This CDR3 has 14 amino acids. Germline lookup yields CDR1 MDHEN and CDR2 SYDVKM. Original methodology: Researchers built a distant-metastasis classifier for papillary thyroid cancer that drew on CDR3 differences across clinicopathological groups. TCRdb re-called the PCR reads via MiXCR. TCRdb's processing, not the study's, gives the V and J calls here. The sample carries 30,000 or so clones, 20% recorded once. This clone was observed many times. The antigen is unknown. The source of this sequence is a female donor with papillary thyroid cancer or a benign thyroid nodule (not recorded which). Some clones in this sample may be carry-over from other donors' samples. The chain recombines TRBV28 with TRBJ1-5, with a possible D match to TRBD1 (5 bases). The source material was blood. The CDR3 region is CASSLFRGNQPQHF. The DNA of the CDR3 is TGTGCCAGCAGTTTATTCAGGGGCAATCAGCCCCAGCATTTT.